The T cell receptor beta chain described here comes from a study of T cells after yellow fever vaccination. TCRdb reanalysed the 5' RACE reads using MiXCR and keeps one entry per CDR3 protein. The table shows 250,000 to 400,000 distinct CDR3 sequences, with around 4.3% occurring only once. This clonotype was observed many times. The source is a man younger than 35 who received the YFV17D yellow fever vaccine. Sequencing used PBMCs, obtained 15 days after the yellow fever booster vaccination.

This CDR3 reads CASSPRAENTIYF. The CDR3 coding sequence is TGTGCCAGCAGCCCACGAGCCGAAAACACCATATATTTT. This chain links TRBV7-9 with TRBJ1-3; no reliable D call. The CDR3 runs 13 residues. Germline V lookup: CDR1 SEHNR, CDR2 FQNEAQ (reference sequence). V gave up 5 bases and J gave up 6 bases, with 11 bases separating them.